The source of this T cell receptor beta chain is a study of monozygotic twins with inflammatory bowel disease. The CDR3 contains 16 residues. Per germline, CDR1 DFQATT and CDR2 SNEGSKA (reference sequence). TCRdb reworked the 5' RACE reads into one entry per CDR3 protein, no DNA. The sample totals approximately 340,000 distinct CDR3 sequences; its top ten clones hold 2% to 2.5%. The sequenced sample consisted of blood. V is TRBV20-1 and J is TRBJ1-2; TCRdb's assignment of TRBD1 cannot be checked, as there is no DNA. This TCR was recovered from a human donor with ulcerative colitis or Crohn's disease, or a healthy co-twin of an affected twin (not recorded which). CDR3 sequence reads: CSARAGTAQTNPGGTF.